The text below deals with one T cell receptor beta chain. Its antigen remains undetermined. No qualities accompany the bases; no much larger clone lies one base away. The sample's treatment or condition label is to be understood as: live attenuated yellow fever vaccine strain. At every blood-draw timepoint, two biological replicates of bulk PBMCs were collected. A standard Ficoll-Paque protocol was used to isolate PBMCs from peripheral blood. TriZol was used to extract RNA from bulk PBMCs, CD4 and CD8 fractions, and dextramer-positive and dextramer-negative fractions. Synthesis of TCR cDNA relied on 5'RACE template switching, a step that introduced a universal primer site along with unique molecular identifiers. Priming for cDNA synthesis came from both the TCR alpha and TCR beta constant segments. Library amplification involved two PCR steps, and the second step added sample barcodes and sequencing adapters. Sequencing of the libraries was done on either Illumina HiSeq 2500 (2x100 bp) or NovaSeq (2x150 bp). Under the source paper's analysis protocol: Reads were demultiplexed and collapsed into UMI consensus sequences with MIGEC, and V(D)J alignment was performed with MiXCR. Vaccine-responding clonotypes were identified with edgeR using replicate PBMC samples, with FDR below 0.01 and a log2 fold change above 5 up to day 15 being required. Each bulk clonotype received a CD4 or CD8 identity based on whether the sequenced CD4 or CD8 repertoire contained that clonotype at higher abundance. The raw public data were reprocessed by TCRdb itself: fastp quality trimming at Q25, MiXCR clonotype calling, in-frame beta chains only. Identical CDR3 proteins give one entry, which carries the most common genes and DNA. The authors' filters were not applied to this entry. The sample table lists some 400,000 distinct CDR3 sequences, about 6% of them with a count of one. The ten most abundant clones make up roughly 15% of the sample.

This entry comes from a study of T cells after yellow fever vaccination (dated by TCRdb to the late 2010s). In the study overall: The SMART-Seq v4 Ultra Low Input RNA kit was used to prepare libraries from fractions with low cell numbers. To follow T-cell clones before and after primary and booster YFV17D yellow fever vaccination, bulk TCR alpha and beta repertoires were sequenced over time. Two healthy male donors, one aged 18 to 30 and one aged 30 to 40 years, were included in the cohort. Bulk PBMC replicates and cell subsets were isolated from blood drawn at multiple timepoints before and after both primary and secondary immunization. On the study overall, not on this receptor specifically: A small fraction of clonotypes showed up in both the CD4 and CD8 compartments, probably as a result of convergent recombination. Because only a couple of donors were included in the study, the extent to which the findings can be generalized is limited. Computational filtering was needed because FACS-sorted repertoires could contain abundant contaminating clonotypes from the bulk population. Compared with the primary T-cell response, the secondary T-cell response was faster but weaker, reaching its peak on day 5 rather than on day 15. After the booster, most of the clones that had expanded following primary vaccination were detected again (approximately 95% of CD4 and roughly nine tenths of CD8), which suggests that memory was broadly maintained.

At the junction V is shortened by 4 bases and J by 2 bases; bases outside the gene matches: 9. The CDR3 spans 16 residues, from the cysteine through the phenylalanine. Only the CDR3 portion is preserved as DNA: 48 bases, with reading frame beginning at the first base. Taken from the germline V gene (reference sequence), the CDR1 and CDR2 loops are SGHKS and YYEKEE. Sequencing used PBMCs, obtained 5 days after the yellow fever booster vaccination. Recombination linked TRBV5-5 to TRBJ1-5; TRBD1 fits 7 bases in the junction. The clonotype comes from a man in his thirties or forties who received the YFV17D yellow fever vaccine. The CDR3 protein is CASSAQGQIGNQPQHF. DNA sequence: TGTGCCAGCAGCGCTCAGGGACAGATCGGCAATCAGCCCCAGCATTTT.